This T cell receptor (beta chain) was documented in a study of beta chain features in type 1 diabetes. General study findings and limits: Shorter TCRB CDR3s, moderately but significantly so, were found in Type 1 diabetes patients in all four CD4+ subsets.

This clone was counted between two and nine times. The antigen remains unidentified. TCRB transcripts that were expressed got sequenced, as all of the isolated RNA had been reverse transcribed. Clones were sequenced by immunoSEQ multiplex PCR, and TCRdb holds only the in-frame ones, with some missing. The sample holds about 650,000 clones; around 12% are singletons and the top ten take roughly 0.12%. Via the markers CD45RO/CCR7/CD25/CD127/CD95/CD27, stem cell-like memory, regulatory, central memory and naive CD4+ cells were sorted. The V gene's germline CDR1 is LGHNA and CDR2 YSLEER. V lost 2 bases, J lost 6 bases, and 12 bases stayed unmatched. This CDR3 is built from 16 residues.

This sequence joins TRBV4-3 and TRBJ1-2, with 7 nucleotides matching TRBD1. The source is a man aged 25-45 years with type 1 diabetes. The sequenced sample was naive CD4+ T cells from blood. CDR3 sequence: CASSQRVDRRLNGYTF. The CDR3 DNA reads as TGCGCCAGCAGCCAACGTGTGGACAGGCGCTTAAATGGCTACACCTTC.